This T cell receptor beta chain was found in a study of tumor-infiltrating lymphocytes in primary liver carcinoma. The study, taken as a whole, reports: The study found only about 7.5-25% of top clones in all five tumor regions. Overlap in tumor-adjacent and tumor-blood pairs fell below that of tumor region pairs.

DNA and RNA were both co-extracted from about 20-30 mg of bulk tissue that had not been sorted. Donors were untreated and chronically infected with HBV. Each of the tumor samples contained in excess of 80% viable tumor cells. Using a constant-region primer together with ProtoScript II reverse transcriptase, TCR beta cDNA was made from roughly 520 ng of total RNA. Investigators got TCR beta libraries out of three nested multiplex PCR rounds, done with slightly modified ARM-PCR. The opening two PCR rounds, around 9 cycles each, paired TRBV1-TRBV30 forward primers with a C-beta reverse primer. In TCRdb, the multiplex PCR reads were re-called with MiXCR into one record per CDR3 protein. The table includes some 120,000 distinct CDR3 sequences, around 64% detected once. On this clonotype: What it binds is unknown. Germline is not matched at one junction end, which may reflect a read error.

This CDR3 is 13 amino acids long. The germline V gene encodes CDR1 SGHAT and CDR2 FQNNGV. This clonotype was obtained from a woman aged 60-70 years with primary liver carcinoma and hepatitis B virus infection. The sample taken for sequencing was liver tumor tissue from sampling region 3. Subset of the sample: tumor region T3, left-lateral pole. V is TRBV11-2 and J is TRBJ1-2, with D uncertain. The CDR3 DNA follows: TGTGCCAACAGCCCGACCCATAACTATGGTTACACCTTC. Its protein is CANSPTHNYGYTF.